This T cell receptor beta chain was identified during a study of OX40 agonist ivuxolimab in advanced cancers. The protocol was immunoSEQ multiplex PCR, while the TCRdb copy is restricted to in-frame clones and leaves out a portion. The sample has tens of thousands of clones, approximately 94% seen once; the top ten hold roughly 12%. Germline assignment: CDR1 LNHDA and CDR2 SQIVND (reference sequence). The CDR3 has 15 amino acids. V shed 5 bases and J 4 bases; nucleotides not matched to a gene: 9. The sequence came from an adult with an advanced solid tumor such as melanoma, head and neck, liver or kidney cancer. Sequencing used CD4+ or CD8+ T cells sorted from blood, obtained in a trial of the OX40 agonist ivuxolimab. V usage is TRBV19 and J usage is TRBJ1-1, with 8 bases aligning to TRBD1. CDR3 sequence reads: CASSADREGRTEAFF. The DNA of the CDR3 is TGTGCCAGTAGTGCGGACAGGGAGGGTCGCACTGAAGCTTTCTTT.